Below are 31 T cell receptor beta chains sequenced from a single sample in a study of cytomegalovirus exposure and HLA in healthy donors. PCR amplification relied on 60 Vbeta primers (plus 13 Jbeta primers). Profiled with immunoSEQ multiplex PCR; TCRdb holds only in-frame clones, not every one. In the table there are 57,000 or so clones, about 80% of which are singletons. Sequencing was carried out using PBMCs. The source of these receptors is a man between 50 and 59 years old in good health and CMV-seropositive.

This chain joins TRBV30 and TRBJ2-7; tentative D call: TRBD1 (5 bases). The CDR3 contains 12 residues. The V end was cut by 2 bases, the J end by 2 bases, with 7 bases between. Germline CDR1 and CDR2: GTSNPN and SVGIG (reference sequence). CDR3 sequence reads: CAWSSDTYEQYF. Here the CDR3 DNA reads TGTGCCTGGAGTTCGGACACCTACGAGCAGTACTTC.

The chain links TRBV28 to TRBJ2-3; TRBD2 aligns across 8 bases. CDR3 length: 15 residues. The germline gives CDR1 MDHEN, CDR2 SYDVKM. Losses at the gene ends were 5 bases for V and 2 bases for J; bases not matched to a gene: 6. DNA for the CDR3: TGTGCCAGCAGTCTTAGCGGGACGGTCACAGATACGCAGTATTTT. The encoded protein is CASSLSGTVTDTQYF.

This clone appeared a few times. The chain recombines TRBV5-6 with TRBJ2-7; the D is unclear. This CDR3 has 13 residues. Trimming took 4 bases from V and 0 from J, leaving 8 bases between them. Germline V lookup: CDR1 SGHDT, CDR2 YYEEEE. CDR3 amino acids: CASSPTGSYEQYF. The CDR3 region has the DNA TGTGCCAGCAGCCCCACCGGCTCCTACGAGCAGTACTTC.

This sequence joins TRBV11-2 and TRBJ2-5; TRBD1 might be the D (6 bases). Germline-derived CDR1 and CDR2 are SGHAT and FQNNGV. V was cut by 4 bases and J by 5 bases, with 17 bases left in between. The CDR3 consists of 15 residues. This CDR3 reads CASSSLPGVRETQYF. CDR3 bases: TGTGCCAGCAGCTCCCTCCCAGGGGTAAGGGAGACCCAGTACTTC.

The chain recombines TRBV18 with TRBJ2-3, with 8 bases identical to TRBD1. Germline V lookup: CDR1 KGHSH, CDR2 LQKENI. The V segment lost 3 bases and the J segment 3 bases; nucleotides outside the gene matches: 5. The CDR3 sequence is 15 residues long. The CDR3 sequence is CASSPGRGPTDTQYF. Written as DNA, the CDR3 is TGTGCCAGCTCACCGGGCAGGGGGCCGACAGATACGCAGTATTTT.

The chain has TRBV19 and TRBJ2-1; 9 positions agree with TRBD2. J gave up 7 bases and V 5 bases, and 9 bases lay outside the gene matches. The V gene's germline CDR1 is LNHDA and CDR2 SQIVND (reference sequence). The length of the CDR3 is 15 residues. The CDR3 sequence is CASSFLAGVVNEQFF. CDR3 DNA: TGTGCCAGTAGTTTCTTAGCGGGGGTGGTTAATGAGCAGTTCTTC.

The chain carries TRBV4-2 and TRBJ2-2; 13 nucleotides match TRBD2. Per germline, CDR1 LGHNA and CDR2 YNFKEQ. This CDR3 has 16 residues. Germline trimming cut 6 bases from V and 3 bases from J; bases unmatched to any gene: 4. The CDR3 here is CASRSGLAGYTGELFF. CDR3 in DNA: TGTGCCAGCAGGTCGGGACTAGCGGGGTACACCGGGGAGCTGTTTTTT.

In DNA, the CDR3 is TGTGCCAGCAGCTCCCGACTAGCGGGAGCAGAGACCCAGTACTTC. Protein sequence: CASSSRLAGAETQYF. The chain carries TRBV11-2 and TRBJ2-5, with 12 bases fitting TRBD2. CDR1 and CDR2 from the germline V gene are SGHAT and FQNNGV. This CDR3 is built from 15 residues. V gave up 4 bases and J gave up 4 bases; unmatched junction bases: 4. Full variable domain (rest looked up from reference TRBV11-2 and TRBJ2-5): EAGVAQSPRYKIIEKRQSVAFWCNPISGHATLYWYQQILGQGPKLLIQFQNNGVVDDSQLPKDRFSAERLKGVDSTLKIQPAKLEDSAVYLCASSSRLAGAETQYFGPGTRLLVL.

This clone was detected only a few times. The chain combines TRBV16 with TRBJ2-7; 7 positions match TRBD2. The germline CDR1 and CDR2 sequences are KGHSY and FQNENV. V gave up 4 bases and J gave up 6 bases; unmatched junction bases: 9. The CDR3 runs to 14 residues. CDR3 protein: CASSPRGGPGEQYF. CDR3 nucleotides: TGTGCCAGCAGCCCCCGGGGAGGGCCGGGCGAGCAGTACTTC.

Concerning this clone itself: A junction boundary mismatches the germline segment, possibly from a read error. This chain connects TRBV4-1 to TRBJ2-3, with D possibly TRBD2 on 6 matching bases. The CDR3 sequence is 16 residues long. CDR1 is MGHRA, CDR2 YSYEKL, per germline. The CDR3 sequence is CASGQRASESTDTQYF. The CDR3 bases are TGCGCCAGCGGCCAACGTGCTAGCGAATCCACAGATACGCAGTATTTT.

The genes are TRBV14 and TRBJ2-6; D ambiguous. The germline V gene has CDR1 SGHDN and CDR2 FVKESK. The CDR3 has 16 amino acids. Trimming left V 0 bases short and J 4 bases short, with 10 bases between. The CDR3 DNA sequence: TGTGCCAGCAGCCAAGATCCGGTTTCCGGGGCCAACGTCCTGACTTTC. It codes for CASSQDPVSGANVLTF.

The V call is TRBV7-3, the J call TRBJ1-1; D perhaps matches TRBD1 (5 bases). Trimming left V 5 bases short and J 2 bases short, with 9 bases between. The CDR3 covers 13 residues. The germline V gene has CDR1 SGHTA and CDR2 FQGTGA. The CDR3 nucleotides are TGTGCCAGCAGCGCAGACAGAAACACTGAAGCTTTCTTT. Its protein product is CASSADRNTEAFF.

This clone was counted only a few times. The chain joins TRBV9 to TRBJ2-2; 9 bases line up with TRBD2. This CDR3 has 15 residues. After removal of 0 bases from V and 6 bases from J, the junction contained 3 bases not matched to a gene. The germline V gene has CDR1 SGDLS and CDR2 YYNGEE. The CDR3 DNA reads as TGTGCCAGCAGCGTAGTGGCGGGGGGGGCCGGGGAGCTGTTTTTT. Protein product: CASSVVAGGAGELFF. Based on the CDR3 plus reference TRBV9 and TRBJ2-2, the full variable domain is DSGVTQTPKHLITATGQRVTLRCSPRSGDLSVYWYQQSLDQGLQFLIQYYNGEERAKGNILERFSAQQFPDLHSELNLSSLELGDSALYFCASSVVAGGAGELFFGEGSRLTVL.

The rearrangement uses TRBV19 and TRBJ2-1, with 7 bases fitting TRBD2. Germline loops: CDR1 LNHDA, CDR2 SQIVND (reference sequence). V gave up 6 bases and J gave up 7 bases; unmatched junction bases: 9. The CDR3 contains 14 residues. The CDR3 DNA follows: TGTGCCAGTAGGAGACGGGCGGGAGATAATGAGCAGTTCTTC. This gives the protein CASRRRAGDNEQFF.

This chain uses TRBV5-1 with TRBJ2-1, with 7 bases identical to TRBD1. The CDR3 consists of 15 residues. Germline loops: CDR1 SGHRS, CDR2 YFSETQ. V was pared by 2 bases and J by 8 bases, with 10 bases of the junction left unmatched. This chain's CDR3 is CASSFQGENFDEQFF. CDR3 in DNA: TGCGCCAGCAGCTTTCAGGGGGAGAATTTCGATGAGCAGTTCTTC.

The chain has TRBV6-1 and TRBJ2-5; TRBD2 might be the D (6 bases). V was pared by 4 bases and J by 5 bases, with 11 bases between. This CDR3 is 13 amino acids long. The V gene's germline CDR1 is MNHNS and CDR2 SASEGT. The CDR3 DNA follows: TGTGCCAGCAGTGCGGGACTTGCGGAGACCCAGTACTTC. Its protein product is CASSAGLAETQYF.

The chain has TRBV7-2 and TRBJ2-1; 7 nucleotides match TRBD2. This CDR3 has 16 residues. Germline values: CDR1 SGHTA, CDR2 FQGNSA. The J segment lost 7 bases and the V segment lost 3 bases, leaving 12 bases of the junction unmatched. The CDR3: CASSLMTRLAGNEQFF. CDR3 DNA: TGTGCCAGCAGCTTGATGACCCGACTAGCCGGGAATGAGCAGTTCTTC.

The rearrangement links TRBV25-1 to TRBJ1-2, with D maybe TRBD1 (5 bases). The germline V gene encodes CDR1 MGHDK and CDR2 SYGVNS. The CDR3 loop spans 12 amino acids. The V end lost 5 bases, the J end lost 5 bases, and 9 bases lay between the germline ends. CDR3 amino acids: CASSRGDYGYTF. Written as DNA, the CDR3 is TGTGCCAGCAGTCGGGGGGATTATGGCTACACCTTC.

This chain links TRBV4-3 with TRBJ2-5; the match to TRBD2 covers 14 bases. Germline V gene data show CDR1 as LGHNA and CDR2 as YSLEER. This CDR3 is 17 amino acids long. V trimming: 1 base; J trimming: 4 bases; junction bases outside the gene matches: 5. DNA for the CDR3: TGCGCCAGCAGCCAAGCGACTAGCGGGGGGGCCAGAGAGACCCAGTACTTC. It codes for CASSQATSGGARETQYF.

This clone showed up just a few times. It may be a read error: a sequence one base away is much more abundant. This chain links TRBV9 with TRBJ2-7; tentatively, D is TRBD1 (6 bases). The CDR3 spans 15 residues. The germline V gene encodes CDR1 SGDLS and CDR2 YYNGEE. Between the trimmed V and J ends, which lost 7 bases and 3 bases, there was a span of 20 bases. CDR3 sequence reads: CASRSQGPSYYEQYF. CDR3 DNA: TGTGCCAGCCGCTCCCAGGGGCCCAGCTACTACGAGCAGTACTTC.

The chain links TRBV29-1 to TRBJ2-3, with D possibly TRBD1 on 6 matching bases. CDR3 length equals 13 residues. The V gene lost 7 bases and the J gene lost 2 bases, with 13 bases spanning the gap. Germline loops: CDR1 SQVTM, CDR2 ANQGSEA. The CDR3 nucleotides read TGCAGCGCCCAGACAGGCTACACAGATACGCAGTATTTT. This codes for CSAQTGYTDTQYF.

J is TRBJ2-1 and V is TRBV27, with D unclear. V was pared by 4 bases and J by 12 bases, with 16 bases between. The CDR3 extends over 13 amino acids. CDR1 and CDR2 (germline): MNHEY, SMNVEV (reference sequence). The CDR3 DNA sequence: TGTGCCAGCAGTTCGAGAGAGTACCTGCGGCAGTTCTTC. It is translated as CASSSREYLRQFF.

This clone was detected only a few times. The chain is built from TRBV12-5 and TRBJ2-7; 8 bases map to TRBD1. CDR3 length: 14 residues. V shed 3 bases and J 2 bases; nucleotides not matched to a gene: 3. The germline CDR1 and CDR2 sequences are LGHNT and FRNRAP. This CDR3 reads CASGFDRGAYEQYF. The CDR3 bases are TGTGCTAGTGGTTTCGACAGGGGAGCCTACGAGCAGTACTTC.

This chain joins TRBV30 and TRBJ2-6; no definite D call. V lost 4 bases and J 0 bases, leaving 7 bases between the germline ends. CDR3 length: 14 amino acids. CDR1 and CDR2 from the germline V gene are GTSNPN and SVGIG (reference sequence). The CDR3 region has the DNA TGTGCCTGGACAGCTAGCTCTGGGGCCAACGTCCTGACTTTC. As protein: CAWTASSGANVLTF. The variable domain in full, completed from reference TRBV30 and TRBJ2-6, reads SQTIHQWPATLVQPVGSPLSLECTVEGTSNPNLYWYRQAAGRGLQLLFYSVGIGQISSEVPQNLSASRPQDRQFILSSKKLLLSDSGFYLCAWTASSGANVLTFGAGSRLTVL.

The V call is TRBV18, the J call TRBJ2-7; tentatively, D is TRBD1 (6 bases). Germline values: CDR1 KGHSH, CDR2 LQKENI. CDR3 size: 13 residues. V gave up 6 bases and J gave up 6 bases, with 15 bases separating them. CDR3 sequence reads: CASSRLQGIEQYF. The DNA for the CDR3 is TGTGCCAGCTCGCGTCTACAGGGTATCGAGCAGTACTTC.

This clone has only a few counts. J is TRBJ1-6 and V is TRBV30; D not certain. The germline V and J ends were trimmed by 5 bases and 7 bases, with 12 bases remaining between them. Germline values: CDR1 GTSNPN, CDR2 SVGIG (reference sequence). The CDR3 totals 13 residues. CDR3 sequence reads: CAWGSFLNSPLHF. The CDR3 nucleotides are TGTGCCTGGGGCTCTTTTTTAAATTCACCCCTCCACTTT.

In its sample, this clone was seen once. The chain has TRBV18 and TRBJ2-7, with TRBD1 identical over 10 bases. Germline CDR1 KGHSH, CDR2 LQKENI. Trimming removed 1 base from V and 0 bases from J; junction bases left unmatched: 9. The CDR3 has 18 amino acids. Here the CDR3 DNA reads TGTGCCAGCTCACCACTACTCACCAGGACAGGGGGCTCCTACGAGCAGTACTTC. As protein: CASSPLLTRTGGSYEQYF.

The chain has TRBV7-2 and TRBJ2-5; D is uncertain. With 5 bases removed from V and 2 bases from J, the gap between germline ends came to 9 bases. Germline CDR1 is SGHTA and CDR2 is FQGNSA. This CDR3 is 13 amino acids long. The CDR3: CASSRSLQETQYF. DNA of the CDR3: TGTGCCAGCAGCCGGAGTTTACAAGAGACCCAGTACTTC.

The rearrangement joins TRBV4-3 to TRBJ2-5; 10 positions match TRBD2. There are 18 residues in the CDR3. Germline V CDR1 and CDR2: LGHNA, YSLEER. With 0 bases clipped from V and 4 bases from J, the junction kept 11 bases outside the gene matches. The CDR3 protein is CASSQDLGGSGGGETQYF. The CDR3 region has the DNA TGCGCCAGCAGCCAAGATCTAGGGGGAAGCGGGGGGGGAGAGACCCAGTACTTC.

The V call is TRBV15, the J call TRBJ2-5, with TRBD1 as a possible D gene (6 bases). V dropped 2 bases and J dropped 14 bases, with 15 bases sitting between them. CDR1 and CDR2 (germline): LNHNV, YYDKDF (reference sequence). The CDR3 consists of 12 residues. For the CDR3, the DNA is TGTGCCACCAGCAGACTTGACAGGCCCATTTACTTC. Protein sequence: CATSRLDRPIYF.

The V and J genes are TRBV6-6 and TRBJ1-6, with a weak D call TRBD1 (5 bases). The V gene's germline CDR1 is MNHNY and CDR2 SVGAGI (reference sequence). Trimming took off 0 bases at V and 8 bases at J, with 8 bases between the two ends. The CDR3 extends over 14 amino acids. The CDR3 DNA follows: TGTGCCAGCAGTTACTCCAGGGCTGATTCACCCCTCCACTTT. It yields the protein CASSYSRADSPLHF.